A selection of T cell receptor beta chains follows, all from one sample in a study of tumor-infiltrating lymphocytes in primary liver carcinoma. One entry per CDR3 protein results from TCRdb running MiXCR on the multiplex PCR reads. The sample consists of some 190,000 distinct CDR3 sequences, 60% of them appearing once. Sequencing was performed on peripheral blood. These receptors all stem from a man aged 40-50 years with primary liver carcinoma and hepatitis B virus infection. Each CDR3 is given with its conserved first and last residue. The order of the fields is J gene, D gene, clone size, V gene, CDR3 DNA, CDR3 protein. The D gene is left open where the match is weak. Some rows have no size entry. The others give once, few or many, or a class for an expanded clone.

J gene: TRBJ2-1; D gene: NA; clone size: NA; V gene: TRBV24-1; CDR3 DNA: TGTGCCACCAGTGACTCGGGACCAATTTACAATGAGCAGTTCTTC; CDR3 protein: CATSDSGPIYNEQFF
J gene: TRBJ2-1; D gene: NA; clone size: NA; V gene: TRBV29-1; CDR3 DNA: TGCAACGTGGGGCCTCCTTCCAGCCCCTATAATGAGCAGTTCTTC; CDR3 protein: CNVGPPSSPYNEQFF
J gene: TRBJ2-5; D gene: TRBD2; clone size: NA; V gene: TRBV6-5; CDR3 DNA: TGTGCCAGCAGTTACAGCGGGAAAACCCAAGAGACCCAGTACTTC; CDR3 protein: CASSYSGKTQETQYF
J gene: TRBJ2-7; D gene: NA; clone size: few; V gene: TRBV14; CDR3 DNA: TGTGCCAGCAGCCAATTCTACGAGCAGTACTTC; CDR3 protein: CASSQFYEQYF
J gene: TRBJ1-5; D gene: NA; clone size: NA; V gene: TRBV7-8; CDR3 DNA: TGTGCCAGCAGCTCTACGAGAGGAGCTAGCAATCAGCCCCAGCATTTT; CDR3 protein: CASSSTRGASNQPQHF
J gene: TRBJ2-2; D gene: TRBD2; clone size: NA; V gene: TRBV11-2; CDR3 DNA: TGTGTCAGCAGCTTAAGAGGACTAGCGGGAGGTATTCCCACCGGGGAGCCGTTTTTT; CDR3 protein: CVSSLRGLAGGIPTGEPFF
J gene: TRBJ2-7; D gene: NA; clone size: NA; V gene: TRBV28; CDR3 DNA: TGTGCCAGCAGTAGGACACACTACGAGCAGTACTTC; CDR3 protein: CASSRTHYEQYF
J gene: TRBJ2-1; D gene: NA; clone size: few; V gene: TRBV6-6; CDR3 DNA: TGTGCCAGCAGTTACTCGGACAGCCATGAGCAGTTCTTT; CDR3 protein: CASSYSDSHEQFF
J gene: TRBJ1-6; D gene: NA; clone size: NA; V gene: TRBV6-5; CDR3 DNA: TGCGCAACGGGGGGTTCCACCCTCTGTAATTCACCCCTCCACTTT; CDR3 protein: CATGGSTLCNSPLHF
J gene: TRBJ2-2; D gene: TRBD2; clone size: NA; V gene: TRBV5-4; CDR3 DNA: TGCGCCAGCAGCTTGGTGCTAGCGGCTATGAACACCGGGGAGCTGTTTTTT; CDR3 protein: CASSLVLAAMNTGELFF
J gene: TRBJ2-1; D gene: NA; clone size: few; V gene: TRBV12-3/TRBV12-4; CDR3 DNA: TGTGCCAGCACCTGGGGGCGGCCCGACAATGAGCAGTTCTTC; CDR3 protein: CASTWGRPDNEQFF
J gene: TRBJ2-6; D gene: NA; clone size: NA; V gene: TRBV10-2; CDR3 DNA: TGCGCCAGCAGTGATGCTCCCGCGGGCTCTGGGGCCAACGTCCTGACTTTC; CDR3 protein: CASSDAPAGSGANVLTF
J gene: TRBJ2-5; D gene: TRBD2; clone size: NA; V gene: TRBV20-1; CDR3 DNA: TGCAGTGCTAGGAGGACTAGCGGGGGTTACCAAGAGACCCAGTACTTC; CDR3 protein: CSARRTSGGYQETQYF
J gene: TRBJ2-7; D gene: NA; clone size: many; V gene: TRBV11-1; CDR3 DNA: TGTGCCAGCAGCTTCCAAGGGGTCGAGCAGTACTTC; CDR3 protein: CASSFQGVEQYF
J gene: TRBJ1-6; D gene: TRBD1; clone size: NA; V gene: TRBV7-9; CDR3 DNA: TGTGCCAGCAGCTTAGCGACAGGGCTCTACTCACCCCTCCACTTT; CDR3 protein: CASSLATGLYSPLHF
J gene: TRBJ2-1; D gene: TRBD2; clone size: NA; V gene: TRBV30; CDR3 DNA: TGTGCCTGGAGTGTGATAGCGGGAGGCCCCTACAATGAGCAGTTCTTC; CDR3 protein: CAWSVIAGGPYNEQFF
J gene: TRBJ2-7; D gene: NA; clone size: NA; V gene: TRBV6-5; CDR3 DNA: TGTGCCAGCAGTTCGATCCGGGAAGGGGCTCGTAAGCAGTACTTC; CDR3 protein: CASSSIREGARKQYF
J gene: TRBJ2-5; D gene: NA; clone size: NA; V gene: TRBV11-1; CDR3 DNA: TGTGCCGGCAGCTTAGTAAAAGGCGGACAACTCCACGGGACCCAGTACTTC; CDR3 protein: CAGSLVKGGQLHGTQYF
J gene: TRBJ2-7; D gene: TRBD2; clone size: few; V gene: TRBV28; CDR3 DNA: TGTGCCAGCAGTTTGGGGGGGACCTACGAGCAGTACTTC; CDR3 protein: CASSLGGTYEQYF
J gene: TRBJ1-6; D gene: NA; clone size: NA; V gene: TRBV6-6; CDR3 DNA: TGTGCCAGCAGTTACGTAGACAGGTCCCTGTTCTATAATTCACCCCTCCACTTT; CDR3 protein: CASSYVDRSLFYNSPLHF
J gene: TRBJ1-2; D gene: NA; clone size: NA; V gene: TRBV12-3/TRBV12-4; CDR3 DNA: TGTGCCAGCAGCCACCCCGGACGGACTAAATATGGCTACACCTTC; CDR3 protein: CASSHPGRTKYGYTF
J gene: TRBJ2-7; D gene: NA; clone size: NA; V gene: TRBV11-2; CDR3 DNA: TGTGCCAGCAGCTCCGCCGGATCCTACGAGCAGTACTTC; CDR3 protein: CASSSAGSYEQYF
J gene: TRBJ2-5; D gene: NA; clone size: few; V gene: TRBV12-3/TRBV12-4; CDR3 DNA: TGTGCCAGCAGGCAGGGTCAAGAGACCCAGTACTTC; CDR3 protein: CASRQGQETQYF
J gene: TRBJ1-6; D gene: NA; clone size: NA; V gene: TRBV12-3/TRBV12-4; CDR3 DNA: TGTGCCAGCAGTCCCGACGGGAATTCACCCCTCCACTTT; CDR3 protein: CASSPDGNSPLHF
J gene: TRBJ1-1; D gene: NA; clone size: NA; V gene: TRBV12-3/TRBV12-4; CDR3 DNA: TGTGCCAGCACTTTTTCGGCCGACACTGAAGCTTTCTTT; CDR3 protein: CASTFSADTEAFF
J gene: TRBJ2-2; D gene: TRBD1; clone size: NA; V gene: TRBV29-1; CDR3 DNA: TGCAGCATAGAGACAGGGGAATCCGGGGAGCTGTTTTTT; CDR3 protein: CSIETGESGELFF